This T cell receptor beta chain was captured in a study of blood T cell repertoires in COVID-19. At the level of the study: Samples came from the United States, Italy and Spain, spanning acute and convalescent COVID-19. PBMCs, B-cell-depleted T cells, or T cells provided the cDNA or gDNA that made up the material.

Sequencing used immunoSEQ multiplex PCR; TCRdb keeps in-frame clones, though not all of them. The sample yields 45,000 to 50,000 clones, approximately 87% seen once. The junction had 3 bases not matched to a gene; V was cut back by 8 bases and J by 0 bases. The CDR3 is 13 amino acids. Germline V gene data show CDR1 as LGHDT and CDR2 as YNNKEL (reference sequence). The receptor was derived from a human donor in a cohort sampled during active COVID-19. V usage is TRBV3-1 (or the pseudogene TRBV3-2) and J usage is TRBJ2-5, with 7 bases matching TRBD2. What was sequenced was peripheral blood. Here the CDR3 DNA reads TGTGCCAGCGGTCGGGGGGACCAAGAGACCCAGTACTTC. Translated: CASGRGDQETQYF.